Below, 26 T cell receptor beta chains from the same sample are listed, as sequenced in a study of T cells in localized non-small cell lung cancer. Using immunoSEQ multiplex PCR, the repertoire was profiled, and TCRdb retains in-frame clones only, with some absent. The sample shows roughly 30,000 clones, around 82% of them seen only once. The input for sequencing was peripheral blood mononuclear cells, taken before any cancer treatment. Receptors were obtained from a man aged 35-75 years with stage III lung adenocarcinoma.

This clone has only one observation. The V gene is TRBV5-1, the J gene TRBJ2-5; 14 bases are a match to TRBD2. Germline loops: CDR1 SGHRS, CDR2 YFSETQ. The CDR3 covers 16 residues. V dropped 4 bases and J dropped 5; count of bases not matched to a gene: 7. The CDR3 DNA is TGCGCCAGCAGCCAAGGACTAGCGGGAGGTACGGAGACCCAGTACTTC. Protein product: CASSQGLAGGTETQYF.

CDR3 loop: CATSRDRQGFGYTF. DNA of the CDR3: TGTGCCACCAGCAGAGATAGGCAGGGGTTTGGCTACACCTTC. The gene calls are TRBV15 and TRBJ1-2; D is perhaps TRBD1 (6 bases). Trimming removed 0 bases at V and 7 bases at J, with 12 bases between. The length of the CDR3 is 14 residues. The germline CDR1 and CDR2 sequences are LNHNV and YYDKDF (reference sequence). The full variable domain, in which reference TRBV15 and TRBJ1-2 provide the parts outside the CDR3, is DAMVIQNPRYQVTQFGKPVTLSCSQTLNHNVMYWYQQKSSQAPKLLFHYYDKDFNNEADTPDNFQSRRPNTSFCFLDIRSPGLGDTAMYLCATSRDRQGFGYTFGSGTRLTVV.

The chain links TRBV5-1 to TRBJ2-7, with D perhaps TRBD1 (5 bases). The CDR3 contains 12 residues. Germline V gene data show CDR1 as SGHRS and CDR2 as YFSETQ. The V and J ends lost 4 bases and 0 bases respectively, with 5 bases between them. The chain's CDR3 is CASSDSSYEQYF. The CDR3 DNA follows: TGCGCCAGCAGCGACAGCTCCTACGAGCAGTACTTC.

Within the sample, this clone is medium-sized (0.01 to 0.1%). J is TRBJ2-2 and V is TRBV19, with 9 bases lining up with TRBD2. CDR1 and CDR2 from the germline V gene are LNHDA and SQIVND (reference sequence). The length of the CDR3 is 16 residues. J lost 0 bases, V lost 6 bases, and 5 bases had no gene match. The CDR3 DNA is TGTGCCAGTAGATCCGGACTAGCGTCGAACACCGGGGAGCTGTTTTTT. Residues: CASRSGLASNTGELFF.

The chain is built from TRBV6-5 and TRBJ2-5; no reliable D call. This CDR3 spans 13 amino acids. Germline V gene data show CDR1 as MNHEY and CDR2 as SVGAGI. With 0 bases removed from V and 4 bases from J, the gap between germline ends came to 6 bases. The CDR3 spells CASSYSWIETQYF. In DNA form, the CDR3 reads TGTGCCAGCAGTTACTCCTGGATAGAGACCCAGTACTTC.

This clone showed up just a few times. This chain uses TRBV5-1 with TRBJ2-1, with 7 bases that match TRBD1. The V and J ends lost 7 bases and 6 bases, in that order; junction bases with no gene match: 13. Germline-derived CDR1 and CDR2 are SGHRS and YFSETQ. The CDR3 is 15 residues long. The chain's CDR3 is CASQTGQVRFNEQFF. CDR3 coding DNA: TGCGCCAGCCAAACCGGACAGGTCAGATTCAATGAGCAGTTCTTC.

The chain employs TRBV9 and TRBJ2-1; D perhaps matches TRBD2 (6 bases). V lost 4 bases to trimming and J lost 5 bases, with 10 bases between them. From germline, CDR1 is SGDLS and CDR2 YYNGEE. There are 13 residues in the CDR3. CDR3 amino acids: CASSPGTDNEQFF. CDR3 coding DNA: TGTGCCAGCAGCCCCGGGACTGACAATGAGCAGTTCTTC. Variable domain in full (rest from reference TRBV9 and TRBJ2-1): DSGVTQTPKHLITATGQRVTLRCSPRSGDLSVYWYQQSLDQGLQFLIQYYNGEERAKGNILERFSAQQFPDLHSELNLSSLELGDSALYFCASSPGTDNEQFFGPGTRLTVL.

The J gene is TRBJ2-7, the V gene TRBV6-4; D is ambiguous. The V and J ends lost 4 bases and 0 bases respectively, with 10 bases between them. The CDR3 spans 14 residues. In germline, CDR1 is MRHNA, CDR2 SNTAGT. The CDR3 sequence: CASSGRRSSYEQYV. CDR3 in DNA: TGTGCCAGCAGTGGTCGACGGAGCTCCTACGAGCAGTACGTC.

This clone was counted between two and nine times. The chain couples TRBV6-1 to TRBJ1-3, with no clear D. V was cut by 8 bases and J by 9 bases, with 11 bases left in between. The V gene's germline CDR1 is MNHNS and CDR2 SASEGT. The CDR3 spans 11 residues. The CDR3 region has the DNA TGTGCCAGCGGTCAATCAAGCACCATATATTTT. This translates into CASGQSSTIYF.

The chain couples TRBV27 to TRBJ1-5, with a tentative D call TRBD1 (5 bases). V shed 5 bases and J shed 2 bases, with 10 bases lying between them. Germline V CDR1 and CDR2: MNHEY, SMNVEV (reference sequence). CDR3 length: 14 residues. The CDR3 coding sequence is TGTGCCAGCAGTCGTACAGGAGGCAATCAGCCCCAGCATTTT. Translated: CASSRTGGNQPQHF.

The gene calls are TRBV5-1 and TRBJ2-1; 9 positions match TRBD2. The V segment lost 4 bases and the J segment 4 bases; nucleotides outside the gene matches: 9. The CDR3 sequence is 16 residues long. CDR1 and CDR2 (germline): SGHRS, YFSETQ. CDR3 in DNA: TGCGCCAGCAGCATGGTAGCGGGGGCCGCTTACAATGAGCAGTTCTTC. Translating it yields CASSMVAGAAYNEQFF.

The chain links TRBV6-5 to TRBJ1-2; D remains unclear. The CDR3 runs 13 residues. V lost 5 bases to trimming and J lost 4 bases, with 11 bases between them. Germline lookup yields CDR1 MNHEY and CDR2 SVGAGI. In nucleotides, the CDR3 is TGTGCCAGCAGTCGGTTGCCGGGCTATGGCTACACCTTC. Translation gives CASSRLPGYGYTF.

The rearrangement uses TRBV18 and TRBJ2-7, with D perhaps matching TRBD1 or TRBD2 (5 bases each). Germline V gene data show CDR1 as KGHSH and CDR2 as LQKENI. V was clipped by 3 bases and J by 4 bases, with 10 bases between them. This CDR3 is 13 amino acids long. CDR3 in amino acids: CASSPPGAYEQYV. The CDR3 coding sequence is TGTGCCAGCTCACCTCCCGGGGCTTACGAGCAGTACGTC.

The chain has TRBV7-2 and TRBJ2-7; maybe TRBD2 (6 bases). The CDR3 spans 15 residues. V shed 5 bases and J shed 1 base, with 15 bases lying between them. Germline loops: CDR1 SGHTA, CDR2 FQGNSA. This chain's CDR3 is CASSPPSAGSYEQYF. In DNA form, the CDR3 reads TGTGCCAGCAGCCCCCCGTCGGCGGGGTCCTACGAGCAGTACTTC.

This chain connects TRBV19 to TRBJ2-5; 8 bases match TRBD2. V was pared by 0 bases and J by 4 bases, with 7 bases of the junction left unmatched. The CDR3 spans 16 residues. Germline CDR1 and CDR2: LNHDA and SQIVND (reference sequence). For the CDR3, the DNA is TGTGCCAGTAGTATAGAAAGCGGGAGATCCAGAGAGACCCAGTACTTC. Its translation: CASSIESGRSRETQYF.

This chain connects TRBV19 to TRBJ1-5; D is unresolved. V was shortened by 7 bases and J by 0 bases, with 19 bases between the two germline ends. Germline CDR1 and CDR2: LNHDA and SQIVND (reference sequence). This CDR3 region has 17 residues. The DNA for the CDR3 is TGTGCCAGTATGGCTTTAATGGGCCGCTATAGCAATCAGCCCCAGCATTTT. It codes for CASMALMGRYSNQPQHF.

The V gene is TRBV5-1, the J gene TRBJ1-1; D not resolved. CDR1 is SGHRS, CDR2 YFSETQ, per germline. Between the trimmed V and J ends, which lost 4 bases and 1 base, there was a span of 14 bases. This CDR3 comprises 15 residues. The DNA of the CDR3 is TGCGCCAGCAGCATAACTACTCAGGCGAACACTGAAGCTTTCTTT. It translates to CASSITTQANTEAFF.

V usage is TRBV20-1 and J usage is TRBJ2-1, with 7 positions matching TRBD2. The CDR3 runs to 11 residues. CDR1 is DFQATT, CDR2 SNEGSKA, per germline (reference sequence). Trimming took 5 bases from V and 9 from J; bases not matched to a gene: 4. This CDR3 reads CSAGGEVEQFF. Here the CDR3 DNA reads TGCAGTGCTGGGGGGGAGGTTGAGCAGTTCTTC.

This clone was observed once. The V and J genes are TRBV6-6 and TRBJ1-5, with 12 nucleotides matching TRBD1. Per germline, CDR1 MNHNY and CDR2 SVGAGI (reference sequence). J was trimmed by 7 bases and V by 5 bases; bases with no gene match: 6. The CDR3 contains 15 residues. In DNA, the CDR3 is TGTGCCAGCAGTGACCCCGGGACAGGGGGCCAGCCCCAGCATTTT. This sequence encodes CASSDPGTGGQPQHF.

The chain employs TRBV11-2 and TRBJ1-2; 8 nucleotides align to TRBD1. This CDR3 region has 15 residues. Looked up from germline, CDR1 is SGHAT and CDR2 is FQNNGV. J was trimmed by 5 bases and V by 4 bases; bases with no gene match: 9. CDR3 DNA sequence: TGTGCCAGCAGCTCGATCGGGACAGGCATATATGGCTACACCTTC. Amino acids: CASSSIGTGIYGYTF.

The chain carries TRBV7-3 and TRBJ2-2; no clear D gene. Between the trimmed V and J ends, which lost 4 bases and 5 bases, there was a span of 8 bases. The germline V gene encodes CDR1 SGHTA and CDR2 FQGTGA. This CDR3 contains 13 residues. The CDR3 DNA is TGTGCCAGCAGCTATGGTCCTACCGGGGAGCTGTTTTTT. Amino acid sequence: CASSYGPTGELFF.

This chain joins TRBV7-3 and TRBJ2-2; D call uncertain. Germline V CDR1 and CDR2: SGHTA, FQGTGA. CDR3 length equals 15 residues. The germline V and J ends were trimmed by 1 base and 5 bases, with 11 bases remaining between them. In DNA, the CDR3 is TGTGCCAGCAGCTTAAGTAGGGTGGGAACCGGGGAGCTGTTTTTT. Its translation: CASSLSRVGTGELFF.

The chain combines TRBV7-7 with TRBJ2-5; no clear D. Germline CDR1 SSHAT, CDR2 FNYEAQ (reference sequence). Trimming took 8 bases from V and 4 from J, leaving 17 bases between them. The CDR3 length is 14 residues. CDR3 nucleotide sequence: TGTGCCAGCGCTATGTTATCGGTGGGAGAGACCCAGTACTTC. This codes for CASAMLSVGETQYF.

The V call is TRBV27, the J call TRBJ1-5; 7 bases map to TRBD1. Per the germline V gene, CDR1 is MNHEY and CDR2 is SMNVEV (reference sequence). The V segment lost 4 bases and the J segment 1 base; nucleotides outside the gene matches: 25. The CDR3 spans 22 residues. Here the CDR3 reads CASSSLSGTQGLGQKSNQPQHF. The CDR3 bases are TGTGCCAGCAGTTCCCTTTCGGGGACACAGGGGCTGGGGCAGAAGAGCAATCAGCCCCAGCATTTT.

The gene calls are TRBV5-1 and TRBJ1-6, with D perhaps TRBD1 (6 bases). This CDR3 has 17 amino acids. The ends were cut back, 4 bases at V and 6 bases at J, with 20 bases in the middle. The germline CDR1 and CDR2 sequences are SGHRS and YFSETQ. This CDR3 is CASSRNPHRDINSPLHF. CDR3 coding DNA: TGCGCCAGCAGCCGGAACCCACACAGGGATATTAATTCACCCCTCCACTTT. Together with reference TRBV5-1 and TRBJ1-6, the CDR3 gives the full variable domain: KAGVTQTPRYLIKTRGQQVTLSCSPISGHRSVSWYQQTPGQGLQFLFEYFSETQRNKGNFPGRFSGRQFSNSRSEMNVSTLELGDSALYLCASSRNPHRDINSPLHFGNGTRLTVT.

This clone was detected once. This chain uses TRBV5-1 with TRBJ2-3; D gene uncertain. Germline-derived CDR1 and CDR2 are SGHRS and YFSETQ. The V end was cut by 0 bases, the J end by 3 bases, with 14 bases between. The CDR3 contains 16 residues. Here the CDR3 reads CASSLGAAVATDTQYF. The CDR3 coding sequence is TGCGCCAGCAGCTTGGGGGCCGCGGTGGCTACAGATACGCAGTATTTT.